This T cell receptor (beta chain) stems from a study of T cell changes during pregnancy in multiple sclerosis. Method: immunoSEQ multiplex PCR; TCRdb's copy keeps in-frame clones and lacks some. In the table there are 60,000 or so clones, less than 95% of which are singletons. On this clone: One end of the junction varies from germline; a read error may be responsible.

Germline V gives CDR1 LNHDA, CDR2 SQIVND (reference sequence). This CDR3 is 16 amino acids long. This receptor was taken from a female donor in good health, enrolled as a control in a pregnancy study. Sequenced material: peripheral blood, taken in the second trimester of pregnancy. The chain links TRBV19 to TRBJ2-1; unclear D gene. The CDR3 spells CASSIVGSSPYSEQFF. The CDR3, as DNA: TGTGCCAGTAGTATAGTGGGCAGTTCACCCTACAGTGAGCAGTTCTTC.